Below, 27 T cell receptor beta chains from the same sample are listed, as sequenced in a study of cytomegalovirus exposure and HLA in healthy donors. In the PCR, 60 Vbeta and 13 Jbeta primers were used. Using immunoSEQ multiplex PCR, the repertoire was profiled, and TCRdb retains in-frame clones only, with some absent. The sample carries some 220,000 clones, approximately 85% recorded once. Sequenced material: PBMCs. Every receptor here comes from a girl aged 2 to 9 in good health and CMV-seronegative.

The chain couples TRBV6-5 to TRBJ2-1; TRBD2 matches 10 bases. Germline V gene lookup returns CDR1 MNHEY and CDR2 SVGAGI. V dropped 7 bases and J dropped 4; count of bases not matched to a gene: 7. The CDR3 is 15 residues long. CDR3 residues: CASTKSGRVYNEQFF. The CDR3, as DNA: TGTGCCAGCACTAAGAGCGGGAGGGTTTACAATGAGCAGTTCTTC.

V is TRBV5-1 and J is TRBJ2-7, with TRBD1 as a possible D gene (6 bases). Trimming took off 2 bases at V and 0 bases at J, with 12 bases between the two ends. There are 15 residues in the CDR3. In germline, CDR1 is SGHRS, CDR2 YFSETQ. This chain's CDR3 is CASSLGTGSSYEQYF. As DNA, the CDR3 is TGCGCCAGCAGCTTAGGTACAGGGAGCTCCTACGAGCAGTACTTC.

The chain links TRBV4-2 to TRBJ2-7, with TRBD1 matching over 9 bases. This CDR3 has 15 residues. V lost 4 bases to trimming and J lost 3 bases; unmatched junction nucleotides: 7. Per the germline V gene, CDR1 is LGHNA and CDR2 is YNFKEQ. CDR3 sequence: CASSLGLTGGYEQYF. The CDR3 DNA follows: TGTGCCAGCAGCCTCGGGCTGACAGGGGGCTACGAGCAGTACTTC.

This chain joins TRBV6-6 and TRBJ2-2, with a weak D call TRBD1 (6 bases). Trimming took off 5 bases at V and 4 bases at J, with 14 bases between the two ends. CDR3 length: 15 amino acids. Germline V CDR1 and CDR2: MNHNY, SVGAGI (reference sequence). The CDR3 coding sequence is TGTGCCAGCAGTGCCCAGGGGATAGGCACCGGGGAGCTGTTTTTT. Protein product: CASSAQGIGTGELFF.

This clone was found a few times. The chain carries TRBV9 and TRBJ2-2, with 8 positions matching TRBD2. V lost 0 bases and J lost 7; bases outside the gene matches: 5. CDR1 SGDLS and CDR2 YYNGEE come from the germline V gene. There are 15 residues in the CDR3. In DNA, the CDR3 is TGTGCCAGCAGCGTAGCGGGAGGGCCAATCGGGGAGCTGTTTTTT. Encoded protein: CASSVAGGPIGELFF. Looking up the rest from reference TRBV9 and TRBJ2-2 gives the full variable domain: DSGVTQTPKHLITATGQRVTLRCSPRSGDLSVYWYQQSLDQGLQFLIQYYNGEERAKGNILERFSAQQFPDLHSELNLSSLELGDSALYFCASSVAGGPIGELFFGEGSRLTVL.

This chain links TRBV9 with TRBJ2-3; possibly TRBD2 for D (7 bases). Germline CDR1 and CDR2: SGDLS and YYNGEE. V was clipped by 6 bases and J by 0 bases, with 14 bases between them. The length of the CDR3 is 15 residues. The CDR3 DNA follows: TGTGCCAGCACCGAGGGGGGGGGTAGCACAGATACGCAGTATTTT. Amino acid sequence: CASTEGGGSTDTQYF.

The chain recombines TRBV6-6 with TRBJ1-5, with D possibly matching TRBD1 (6 bases). Germline V lookup: CDR1 MNHNY, CDR2 SVGAGI (reference sequence). The CDR3 length is 16 residues. V lost 2 bases and J 0 bases, leaving 11 bases between the germline ends. The CDR3 sequence: CASSYGPGDSNQPQHF. The CDR3 DNA sequence: TGTGCCAGCAGTTACGGGCCAGGGGATAGCAATCAGCCCCAGCATTTT.

V usage is TRBV4-1 and J usage is TRBJ2-1, with 7 bases aligning to TRBD1. With 1 base clipped from V and 3 bases from J, the junction kept 6 bases outside the gene matches. Per the germline V gene, CDR1 is MGHRA and CDR2 is YSYEKL. The CDR3 loop spans 16 amino acids. CDR3 protein: CASSQVWDRYYNEQFF. CDR3 sequence (DNA): TGCGCCAGCAGCCAAGTATGGGACAGATACTACAATGAGCAGTTCTTC.

This chain joins TRBV6-5 and TRBJ2-1; 8 bases align to TRBD2. The CDR3 spans 16 residues. Trimming at V came to 1 base and at J to 3 bases, leaving 5 bases not matched to a gene. In germline, CDR1 is MNHEY, CDR2 SVGAGI. The CDR3 nucleotides read TGTGCCAGCAGTTACTGGCGGACTAGCCACTACAATGAGCAGTTCTTC. It is translated as CASSYWRTSHYNEQFF.

V is TRBV7-6 and J is TRBJ2-7; 15 nucleotides line up with TRBD2. The junction had 2 bases not matched to a gene; V was cut back by 5 bases and J by 6 bases. Germline V gene lookup returns CDR1 SGHVS and CDR2 FNYEAQ. The CDR3 extends over 14 amino acids. CDR3 region: CASSQGLAGGEQYF. The DNA of the CDR3 is TGTGCCAGCAGCCAGGGACTAGCGGGAGGCGAGCAGTACTTC.

This clone was counted a few times. Written as DNA, the CDR3 is TGCGCCAGCAGCCACTTTTACCCTAGCGGTTACAATGAGCAGTTCTTC. It yields the protein CASSHFYPSGYNEQFF. V and J are TRBV4-1 and TRBJ2-1; 7 bases map to TRBD2. This CDR3 has 16 amino acids. After removal of 3 bases from V and 4 bases from J, the junction contained 9 bases not matched to a gene. Germline lookup yields CDR1 MGHRA and CDR2 YSYEKL.

J is TRBJ1-1 and V is TRBV7-9; TRBD1 aligns across 7 bases. Looked up from germline, CDR1 is SEHNR and CDR2 is FQNEAQ (reference sequence). The CDR3 is 12 residues long. V shed 4 bases and J 10 bases; nucleotides not matched to a gene: 6. The CDR3 sequence is CASSSTGAGAFF. The DNA of the CDR3 is TGTGCCAGCAGCTCAACAGGGGCGGGAGCTTTCTTT.

CDR3 bases: TGTGCCAGCAGCTGGCTCTCCTACGAGCAGTACTTC. This translates into CASSWLSYEQYF. J is TRBJ2-7 and V is TRBV5-6, with no clear D. CDR1 is SGHDT and CDR2 is YYEEEE in the germline V gene. V was pared by 3 bases and J by 0 bases, with 4 bases between. This CDR3 has 12 amino acids. Filled out from reference TRBV5-6 and TRBJ2-7, the complete variable domain reads DAGVTQSPTHLIKTRGQQVTLRCSPKSGHDTVSWYQQALGQGPQFIFQYYEEEERQRGNFPDRFSGHQFPNYSSELNVNALLLGDSALYLCASSWLSYEQYFGPGTRLTVT.

V and J are TRBV19 and TRBJ2-5, with 13 bases fitting TRBD2. CDR3 size: 15 residues. The J segment lost 3 bases and the V segment lost 6 bases, leaving 4 bases of the junction unmatched. Germline CDR1 LNHDA, CDR2 SQIVND (reference sequence). The CDR3 is CASRDGTSGKETQYF. The CDR3 DNA sequence: TGTGCCAGTAGAGATGGGACTAGCGGGAAAGAGACCCAGTACTTC.

The chain combines TRBV7-9 with TRBJ1-5; TRBD1 might be the D (6 bases). V gave up 1 base and J gave up 5 bases, with 6 bases separating them. Per germline, CDR1 SEHNR and CDR2 FQNEAQ (reference sequence). The length of the CDR3 is 13 residues. Here the CDR3 reads CASSLEGDQPQHF. CDR3 nucleotide sequence: TGTGCCAGCAGCTTAGAGGGGGATCAGCCCCAGCATTTT.

CDR3 residues: CATVAGVSYEQYF. In DNA form, the CDR3 reads TGTGCCACCGTAGCGGGGGTCTCCTACGAGCAGTACTTC. The chain recombines TRBV6-4 with TRBJ2-7, with 9 bases identical to TRBD2. V was clipped by 10 bases and J by 0 bases; unmatched bases: 4. The length of the CDR3 is 13 residues. CDR1 is MRHNA and CDR2 is SNTAGT in the germline V gene.

The rearrangement uses TRBV10-2 and TRBJ2-3, with TRBD2 identical over 9 bases. Germline V lookup: CDR1 WSHSY, CDR2 SAAADI. The CDR3 has 15 amino acids. V lost 6 bases and J lost 8; bases outside the gene matches: 12. For the CDR3, the DNA is TGCGCCAGCAGGGGGGGCGGGAGGGCCTTCGGTACGCAGTATTTT. Translated: CASRGGGRAFGTQYF.

This rearrangement joins TRBV7-9 to TRBJ1-1; D unresolved. There are 13 residues in the CDR3. Trimming shortened V by 0 bases and J by 8 bases, and 10 bases separated the two germline ends. CDR1 is SEHNR, CDR2 FQNEAQ, per germline (reference sequence). The CDR3: CASSLAPGGEAFF. DNA for the CDR3: TGTGCCAGCAGCTTAGCGCCAGGAGGGGAAGCTTTCTTT.

The V call is TRBV2, the J call TRBJ1-2; TRBD1 aligns across 8 bases. This CDR3 has 15 amino acids. V shed 8 bases, J shed 4 bases, and the junction held 12 bases outside the gene matches. Germline V lookup: CDR1 SNHLY, CDR2 FYNNEI. The CDR3 DNA sequence: TGTGCCAGCGCGGACAGGGCATTTTCATCCTATGGCTACACCTTC. Its translation is CASADRAFSSYGYTF.

This clone was seen a few times. The chain combines TRBV15 with TRBJ2-7; no reliable D call. The CDR3 loop spans 13 amino acids. Germline V gene sequence: CDR1 LNHNV, CDR2 YYDKDF (reference sequence). The ends were cut back, 0 bases at V and 6 bases at J, with 9 bases in the middle. The CDR3, as DNA: TGTGCCACCAGCAGAGAGGCCAAGTCCGAGCAGTACTTC. Translated, it gives CATSREAKSEQYF.

This sequence joins TRBV14 and TRBJ1-2; maybe TRBD1 (5 bases). Germline-derived CDR1 and CDR2 are SGHDN and FVKESK. CDR3 length: 13 residues. V lost 4 bases and J 9 bases, leaving 15 bases between the germline ends. The CDR3 nucleotides are TGTGCCAGCAGCCCTAACATGGGGCTGAGCTACACCTTC. It translates to CASSPNMGLSYTF.

The V gene is TRBV5-1, the J gene TRBJ2-3, with TRBD2 matching 10 bases. This CDR3 is 16 amino acids long. Germline V CDR1 and CDR2: SGHRS, YFSETQ. Trimming took 3 bases from V and 1 from J; bases not matched to a gene: 5. CDR3 region: CASSWGTSEGTDTQYF. CDR3 DNA: TGCGCCAGCAGCTGGGGGACTAGCGAGGGCACAGATACGCAGTATTTT.

The chain joins TRBV2 to TRBJ1-5; D perhaps matches TRBD1 (5 bases). From germline, CDR1 is SNHLY and CDR2 FYNNEI. The CDR3 is 15 residues long. Deletions cut 4 bases from V and 1 base from J, with 11 bases between. The CDR3 DNA follows: TGTGCCAGCAGTGTAGGGGATTGGAGCAATCAGCCCCAGCATTTT. Translated, it gives CASSVGDWSNQPQHF. The full variable domain, with the rest looked up from reference TRBV2 and TRBJ1-5, is EPEVTQTPSHQVTQMGQEVILRCVPISNHLYFYWYRQILGQKVEFLVSFYNNEISEKSEIFDDQFSVERPDGSNFTLKIRSTKLEDSAMYFCASSVGDWSNQPQHFGDGTRLSIL.

This clone showed up just once. This chain uses TRBV13 with TRBJ2-3; the D gene is possibly TRBD1 (6 bases). With 1 base removed from V and 3 bases from J, the gap between germline ends came to 17 bases. Germline V gene data show CDR1 as PRHDT and CDR2 as FYEKMQ (reference sequence). The CDR3 spans 17 residues. CDR3 DNA: TGTGCCAGCAGCTTAGAGAACCAGGGTAGGGGGACAGATACGCAGTATTTT. It encodes CASSLENQGRGTDTQYF.

For this clone: Relative to the germline gene, one junction end is altered; a read error may explain this. The sample has other DNA sequences that encode this CDR3 too. The rearrangement links TRBV2 to TRBJ1-1; 9 nucleotides match TRBD1. The CDR3 loop spans 14 amino acids. Germline V gene sequence: CDR1 SNHLY, CDR2 FYNNEI. The CDR3 coding sequence is TGTGCCACTCTACAGGGGGCATCGAACACTGAAGCTTTCTTC. Translating gives CATLQGASNTEAFF.

The rearrangement joins TRBV15 to TRBJ2-1; D uncertain. Germline V gene data show CDR1 as LNHNV and CDR2 as YYDKDF (reference sequence). V lost 1 base and J 3 bases, leaving 13 bases between the germline ends. The CDR3 totals 16 residues. CDR3 coding DNA: TGTGCCACCAGCAGAGCTCTTGTGCGCGACTACAATGAGCAGTTCTTC. Amino acid sequence: CATSRALVRDYNEQFF. Based on the CDR3 plus reference TRBV15 and TRBJ2-1, the full variable domain is DAMVIQNPRYQVTQFGKPVTLSCSQTLNHNVMYWYQQKSSQAPKLLFHYYDKDFNNEADTPDNFQSRRPNTSFCFLDIRSPGLGDTAMYLCATSRALVRDYNEQFFGPGTRLTVL.

This chain links TRBV5-1 with TRBJ1-6, with 7 nucleotides matching TRBD1. V shed 0 bases and J 7 bases; nucleotides not matched to a gene: 1. Germline V gene data show CDR1 as SGHRS and CDR2 as YFSETQ. The CDR3 totals 14 residues. CDR3 coding DNA: TGCGCCAGCAGCTTGGGACAGGGAAATTCACCCCTCCACTTT. It translates to CASSLGQGNSPLHF.